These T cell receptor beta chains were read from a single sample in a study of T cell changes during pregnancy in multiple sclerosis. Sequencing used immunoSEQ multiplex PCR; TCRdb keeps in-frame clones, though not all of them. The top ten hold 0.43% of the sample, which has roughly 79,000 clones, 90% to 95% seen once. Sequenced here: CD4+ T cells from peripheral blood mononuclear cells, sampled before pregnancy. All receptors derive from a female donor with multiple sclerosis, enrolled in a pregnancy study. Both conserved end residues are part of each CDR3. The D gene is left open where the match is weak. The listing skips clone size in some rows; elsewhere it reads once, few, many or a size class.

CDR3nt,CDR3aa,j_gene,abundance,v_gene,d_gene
TGTGCCTGGAATGCGCCAGGGGGCGACTATGGCTACACCTTC,CAWNAPGGDYGYTF,TRBJ1-2,-,TRBV30,TRBD1
TGCGCCAGCAGTTACGGACAGCTGTACAATGAGCAGTTCTTC,CASSYGQLYNEQFF,TRBJ2-1,once,TRBV5-1,-
TGTGCCAGCAGCTTTCTTCCTAGCGGGGGGGCCAGGGATACGCAGTATTTT,CASSFLPSGGARDTQYF,TRBJ2-3,-,TRBV7-3,TRBD2
-,CASSSGQGKNNSPLHF,TRBJ1-6,-,TRBV9,-
TGTGCCAGCAGCGAGCGGGAAGGGGCGAGAGGGGGAGGCGATCAGTACTTC,CASSEREGARGGGDQYF,TRBJ2-4,-,TRBV9,-
TGTGCCAGCAGCTTTGGGGTTCGTCGGGGTGCATCTGGGGCCAACGTCCTGACTTTC,CASSFGVRRGASGANVLTF,TRBJ2-6,-,TRBV11-3,-
TGTGCCAGCACCCAACGGTTACGCACAGATACGCAGTATTTT,CASTQRLRTDTQYF,TRBJ2-3,few,TRBV11-2,-
TGTGCCAGCAGCCAGGGACTAGCGGGGGGAAAAGAGACCCAGTACTTC,CASSQGLAGGKETQYF,TRBJ2-5,-,TRBV6-6,TRBD2
TGCGCCAGCAGCGGGGGACAGCTTCCGGATACGCAGTATTTT,CASSGGQLPDTQYF,TRBJ2-3,-,TRBV5-1,TRBD1
TGTGCCAGCAGTCCCCTTACTCCGAACACTGAAGCTTTCTTT,CASSPLTPNTEAFF,TRBJ1-1,-,TRBV27,-
TGTGCCAGCAGACCCCGGGACTGGCCCTACGAGCAGTACTTC,CASRPRDWPYEQYF,TRBJ2-7,-,TRBV6-5,-
TGTGCCTGGAGTAGAGTACTCGAGAAAGCTTTCTTT,CAWSRVLEKAFF,TRBJ1-1,-,TRBV30,-
TGTGCCAGCAGCGTGAACAGCTACGAGCAGTACTTC,CASSVNSYEQYF,TRBJ2-7,-,TRBV7-2,-
TGTGCCAGCAGCGAAAGGGTCCGGGCGGGCTACGAGCAGTACTTC,CASSERVRAGYEQYF,TRBJ2-7,-,TRBV6-1,-
TGCGCCAGCAGCTTGTCAATAGCGGGCACAGATACGCAGTATTTT,CASSLSIAGTDTQYF,TRBJ2-3,-,TRBV5-1,-
TGTGCCTGGAGGGGTCAGGGAGGGAGCACTGAAGCTTTCTTT,CAWRGQGGSTEAFF,TRBJ1-1,few,TRBV30,-
TGTGCCAGCAGTCCCAGGACAGGGAACACTGAAGCTTTCTTT,CASSPRTGNTEAFF,TRBJ1-1,-,TRBV6-5,TRBD1
TGTGCCAGCAGCTTAGACAGTAACTATGGCTACACCTTC,CASSLDSNYGYTF,TRBJ1-2,-,TRBV11-3,-
TGCAGTGCCGGCGGACTCATTGAGCAGTACTTC,CSAGGLIEQYF,TRBJ2-7,-,TRBV20-1,-
TGTGCCAGCAGTTACTTTGAGTTGGGCTACACCTTC,CASSYFELGYTF,TRBJ1-2,-,TRBV6-6,-
TGTGCCAGCAGCTACGGGACAGGGGACTACGAGCAGTACTTC,CASSYGTGDYEQYF,TRBJ2-7,-,TRBV7-8,TRBD1
TGCGCCAGCAGCTGGGGACTAGCGGGAGTCAGCACCGGGGAGCTGTTTTTT,CASSWGLAGVSTGELFF,TRBJ2-2,-,TRBV5-1,TRBD2
TGTGCCAGCACCCGACGGACTAGCTTGGAGACCCAGTACTTC,CASTRRTSLETQYF,TRBJ2-5,-,TRBV6-1,TRBD2
TGTGCCAGTAGTCGACAGGGGAGAACTGAAGCTTTCTTT,CASSRQGRTEAFF,TRBJ1-1,-,TRBV19,TRBD1
TGCAGCGTTGGACTCCAGGGGAATACGCAGTATTTT,CSVGLQGNTQYF,TRBJ2-3,-,TRBV29-1,-
TGTGCCAGCAGTTTGCGGGGCGCCGGCACTGAAGCTTTCTTT,CASSLRGAGTEAFF,TRBJ1-1,-,TRBV27,-
TGTGCCAGCAGAAAAGGGGTGCGGGAGACGTCCTACGAGCAGTACTTC,CASRKGVRETSYEQYF,TRBJ2-7,-,TRBV27,TRBD2
TGTGCCAGCAGCTTCGGACAGGGAAACACTGAAGCTTTCTTT,CASSFGQGNTEAFF,TRBJ1-1,-,TRBV7-9,TRBD1
TGTGCCAGCAGCTTACCGGGAAGCCATGGCTATGGCTACACCTTC,CASSLPGSHGYGYTF,TRBJ1-2,-,TRBV7-9,-
TGTGCCAGCAGCGCTAGGCTAGCGGGGGTATCCGGGGAGCTGTTTTTT,CASSARLAGVSGELFF,TRBJ2-2,-,TRBV21-1,-
TGTGCCAGCAGCGTCCATTCAGGTTCGTACGAGCAGTACTTC,CASSVHSGSYEQYF,TRBJ2-7,-,TRBV9,-
TGTGCCAGCAGCTCGGGACAGGGGACTTCGAACACCATATATTTT,CASSSGQGTSNTIYF,TRBJ1-3,-,TRBV13,TRBD1
TGCGCCAGCAGCTTGGCCCCGGGACAGGGGGACAATGAGCAGTTCTTC,CASSLAPGQGDNEQFF,TRBJ2-1,-,TRBV5-1,TRBD1
TGCGCCAGCAGCATAGCAGGGGGGCAAAGCTCCTACGAGCAGTACTTC,CASSIAGGQSSYEQYF,TRBJ2-7,-,TRBV5-1,-
TGTGCCAGCAGCTCTAGCGGGGGCCACTACAATGAGCAGTTCTTC,CASSSSGGHYNEQFF,TRBJ2-1,-,TRBV11-3,TRBD2
TGTGCCAGCAGCGCTGTGCGGTCTCGCAATCAGCCCCAGCATTTT,CASSAVRSRNQPQHF,TRBJ1-5,few,TRBV7-8,-
TGTGCCAGCAGCTTACAGGTGGCTGACTATGGCTACACCTTC,CASSLQVADYGYTF,TRBJ1-2,-,TRBV7-2,-
TGTGCCAGCAGTGTGGGGAGCCGGGGAGCTTTCTTT,CASSVGSRGAFF,TRBJ1-1,once,TRBV28,-
TGTGCCAGCAGTCGTCAAAAGACTAGCGGGAGTAAGGTAGAGGGGACCGGGGAGCTGTTTTTT,CASSRQKTSGSKVEGTGELFF,TRBJ2-2,-,TRBV27,TRBD2
TGCGCCAGCAGCCAAGGATTGCTAGCGGGAGGGCCCTCCAAGGCATGGAATGAGCAGTTCTTC,CASSQGLLAGGPSKAWNEQFF,TRBJ2-1,-,TRBV4-1,TRBD2
TGCGCCAGCAGCTTAGGGGACTACCCCTACGAGCAGTACTTC,CASSLGDYPYEQYF,TRBJ2-7,-,TRBV5-1,TRBD2
TGTGCCAGTAGCGTGACAGGGTTGAATTCACCCCTCCACTTT,CASSVTGLNSPLHF,TRBJ1-6,-,TRBV19,TRBD1
TGTGCCAGCAGCCTTACAGGGGTCTATGGCTACACCTTC,CASSLTGVYGYTF,TRBJ1-2,-,TRBV5-6,TRBD1
TGTGCCAGCAGCTTAGGGGCTAGCGGGAGGGCCGACGAGCAGTACTTC,CASSLGASGRADEQYF,TRBJ2-7,-,TRBV7-2,TRBD2
TGTGCCAGCAGCCCTCAGGTGAACTCCTACGAGCAGTACTTC,CASSPQVNSYEQYF,TRBJ2-7,-,TRBV7-6,-
TGTGCCATCAGGGGGACAGGGAATGAGGCTAGCTATGGCTACACCTTC,CAIRGTGNEASYGYTF,TRBJ1-2,-,TRBV10-3,TRBD1
TGTGCCAGCAAGGGAGGGACTAGCGCATCCTACGAGCAGTACTTC,CASKGGTSASYEQYF,TRBJ2-7,-,TRBV27,TRBD2
TGTGCCAGCAGTGGACAGGTCACCGGGGAGCTGTTTTTT,CASSGQVTGELFF,TRBJ2-2,-,TRBV7-9,TRBD1
TGTGCCAGCAGCTCCAGACAGGGGCGCGATGGCTACACCTTC,CASSSRQGRDGYTF,TRBJ1-2,-,TRBV7-2,TRBD1
TGTGCCTGGAGTTACAGAAGTCAGCCCCAGCATTTT,CAWSYRSQPQHF,TRBJ1-5,few,TRBV30,-
TGTGCCAGCAGCGTATTGGGACAGGGGGCCGATACGCAGTATTTT,CASSVLGQGADTQYF,TRBJ2-3,-,TRBV9,TRBD1
TGTGCCAGCAGGGATAGCGGGAGGCTGGGCCAAGAGACCCAGTACTTC,CASRDSGRLGQETQYF,TRBJ2-5,few,TRBV28,TRBD2
TGTGCCTTCCAGGTGAACACTGAAGCTTTCTTT,CAFQVNTEAFF,TRBJ1-1,few,TRBV30,-
TGTGCCAGCAGCCAAGGGGGGGGGATAACAGAACAAGAGACCCAGTACTTC,CASSQGGGITEQETQYF,TRBJ2-5,-,TRBV7-3,-
TGTGCCAGCAGTTTATTCGCCACCCCGACAGGGGATTATAATTCACCCCTCCACTTT,CASSLFATPTGDYNSPLHF,TRBJ1-6,-,TRBV27,TRBD1
TGTGCCAGTAGCCCCTCTACCGGGACAGGGGGAGCGGCTTTCTTT,CASSPSTGTGGAAFF,TRBJ1-1,-,TRBV19,TRBD1
TGTGCCAGTAGTATCAACGACAGGGTTGGCTACACCTTC,CASSINDRVGYTF,TRBJ1-2,-,TRBV19,TRBD1
TGTGCCAGTAGTATAGACGGGGGAGGCACCTTC,CASSIDGGGTF,TRBJ1-2,-,TRBV19,-
TGTGCCAGCACCTTCGGATCAGCTAGGACTAGCGGGGTGATGAAGGACAATGAGCAGTTCTTC,CASTFGSARTSGVMKDNEQFF,TRBJ2-1,-,TRBV7-3,TRBD2